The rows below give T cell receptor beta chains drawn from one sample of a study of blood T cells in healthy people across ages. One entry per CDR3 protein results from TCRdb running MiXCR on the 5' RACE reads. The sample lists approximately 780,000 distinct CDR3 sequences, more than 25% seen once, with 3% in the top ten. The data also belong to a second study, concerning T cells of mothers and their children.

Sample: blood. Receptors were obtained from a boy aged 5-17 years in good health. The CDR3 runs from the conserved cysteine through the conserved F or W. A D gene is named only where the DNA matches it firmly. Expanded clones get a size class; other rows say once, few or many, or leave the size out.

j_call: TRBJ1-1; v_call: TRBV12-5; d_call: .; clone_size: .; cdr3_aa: CASGVQRRGSGTEAFF; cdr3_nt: TGTGCTAGTGGTGTACAAAGGCGGGGTAGCGGCACTGAAGCTTTCTTT
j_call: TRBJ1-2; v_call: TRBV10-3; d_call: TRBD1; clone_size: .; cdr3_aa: CAITTTGDYGYTF; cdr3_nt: TGTGCCATCACCACGACAGGGGATTATGGCTACACCTTC
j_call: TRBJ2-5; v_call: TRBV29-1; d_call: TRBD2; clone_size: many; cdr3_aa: CSVGTSGTATQYF; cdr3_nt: TGCAGCGTGGGGACTAGCGGGACCGCGACCCAGTACTTC
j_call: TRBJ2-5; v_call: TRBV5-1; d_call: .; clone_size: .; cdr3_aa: CASRGPHQTQYF; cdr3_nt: TGCGCCAGCAGAGGACCCCACCAGACCCAGTACTTC
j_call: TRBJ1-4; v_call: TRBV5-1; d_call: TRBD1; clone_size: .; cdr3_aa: CATSLGQGSFRNEKLFF; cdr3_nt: TGCGCCACCTCCTTGGGACAGGGTTCGTTCAGGAATGAAAAACTGTTTTTT
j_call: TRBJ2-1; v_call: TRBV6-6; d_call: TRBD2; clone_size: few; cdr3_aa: CASRSTSGSYNEQFF; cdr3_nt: TGTGCCAGCAGATCCACTAGCGGATCCTACAATGAGCAGTTCTTC
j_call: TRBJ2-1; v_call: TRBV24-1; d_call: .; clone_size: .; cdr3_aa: CTTSDGREQFF; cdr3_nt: TGTACCACCAGTGATGGACGTGAGCAGTTCTTC
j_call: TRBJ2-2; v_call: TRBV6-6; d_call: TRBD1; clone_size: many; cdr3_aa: CASSHRDRVLAGELFF; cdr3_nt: TGTGCCAGCAGTCACCGGGACAGGGTATTGGCCGGGGAGCTGTTTTTT
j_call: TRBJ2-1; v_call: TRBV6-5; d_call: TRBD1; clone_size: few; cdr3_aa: CASSYGTGSYEQFF; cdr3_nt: TGTGCCAGCAGTTACGGGACAGGGTCTTATGAGCAGTTCTTC
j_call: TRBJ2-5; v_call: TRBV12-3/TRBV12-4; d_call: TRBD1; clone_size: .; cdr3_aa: CASRPGTAETQYF; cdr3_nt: TGTGCCAGCAGGCCCGGGACAGCCGAGACCCAGTACTTC
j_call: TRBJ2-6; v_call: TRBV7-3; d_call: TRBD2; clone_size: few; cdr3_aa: CASSQRGQSSGANVLTF; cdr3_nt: TGTGCCAGCAGCCAGCGGGGTCAGAGCTCTGGGGCCAACGTCCTGACTTTC
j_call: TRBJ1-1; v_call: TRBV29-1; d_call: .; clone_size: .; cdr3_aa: CSVSWRGDTEAFF; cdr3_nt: TGCAGCGTTTCCTGGAGGGGCGACACTGAAGCTTTCTTT
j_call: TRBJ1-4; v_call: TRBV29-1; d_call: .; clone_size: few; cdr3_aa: CSVEDRGRGEKLFF; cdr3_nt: TGCAGCGTTGAAGATCGGGGTCGGGGGGAAAAACTGTTTTTT
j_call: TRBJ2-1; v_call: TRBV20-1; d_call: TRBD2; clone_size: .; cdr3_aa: CSARSLCGGGNEQFF; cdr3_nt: TGCAGTGCTAGGTCGCTATGCGGGGGAGGAAATGAGCAGTTCTTC
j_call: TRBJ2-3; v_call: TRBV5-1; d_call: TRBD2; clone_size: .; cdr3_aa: CASSLNLAGDTQYF; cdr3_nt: TGCGCCAGCAGCCTGAACTTAGCGGGGGATACGCAGTATTTT
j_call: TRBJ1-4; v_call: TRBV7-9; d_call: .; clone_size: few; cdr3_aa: CASSFGSATNEKLFF; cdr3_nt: TGTGCCAGCAGCTTTGGGTCTGCAACTAATGAAAAACTGTTTTTT
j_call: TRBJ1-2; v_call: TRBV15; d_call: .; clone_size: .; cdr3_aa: CATSRDLEGVPGYTF; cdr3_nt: TGTGCCACCAGCAGAGATTTGGAAGGGGTACCGGGCTACACCTTC
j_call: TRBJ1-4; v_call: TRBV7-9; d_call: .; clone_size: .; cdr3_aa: CASSLIGGENEKLFF; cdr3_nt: TGTGCCAGCAGCTTAATTGGGGGCGAAAATGAAAAACTGTTTTTT
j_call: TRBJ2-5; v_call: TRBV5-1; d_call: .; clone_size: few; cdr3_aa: CASSLGGASLETQYF; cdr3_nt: TGCGCCAGCAGCTTGGGAGGGGCTAGTTTGGAGACCCAGTACTTC
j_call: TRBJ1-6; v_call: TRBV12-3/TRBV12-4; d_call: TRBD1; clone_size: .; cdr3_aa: CASSLTLKWDRGSPLHF; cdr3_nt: TGTGCCAGCAGTTTAACCCTGAAGTGGGACAGGGGATCACCCCTCCACTTT
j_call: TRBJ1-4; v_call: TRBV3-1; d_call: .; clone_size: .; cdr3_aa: CASSQEVGQEKLFF; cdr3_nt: TGTGCCAGCAGCCAAGAGGTGGGCCAAGAAAAACTGTTTTTT
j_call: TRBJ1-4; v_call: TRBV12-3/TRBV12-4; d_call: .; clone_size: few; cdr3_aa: CASSRGGPLVDEKLFF; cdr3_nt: TGTGCCAGCAGTAGGGGGGGGCCACTCGTTGATGAAAAACTGTTTTTT
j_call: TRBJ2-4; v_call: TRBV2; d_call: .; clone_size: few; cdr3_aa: CASSEAKSGGRNIQYF; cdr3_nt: TGTGCCAGCAGTGAAGCAAAGTCCGGGGGCAGAAACATTCAGTACTTC
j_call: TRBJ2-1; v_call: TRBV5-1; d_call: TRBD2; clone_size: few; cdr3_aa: CASSRLAGADSSYNEQFF; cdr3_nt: TGCGCCAGCAGCCGACTAGCGGGAGCCGATTCCTCATACAACGAGCAGTTCTTC
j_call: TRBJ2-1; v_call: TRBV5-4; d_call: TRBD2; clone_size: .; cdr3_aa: CASSSPTSGAPGEQFF; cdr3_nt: TGTGCCAGCAGCTCACCGACTAGCGGGGCCCCCGGTGAGCAGTTCTTC
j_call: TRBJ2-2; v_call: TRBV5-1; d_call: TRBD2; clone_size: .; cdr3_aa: CASSLARGGTTGELFF; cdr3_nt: TGCGCCAGCAGCTTGGCTCGCGGGGGGACCACCGGGGAGCTGTTTTTT
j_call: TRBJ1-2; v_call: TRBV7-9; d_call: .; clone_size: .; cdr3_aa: CASNPPGVTRYGYTF; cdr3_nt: TGTGCCAGCAACCCACCAGGGGTCACTAGATATGGCTACACCTTC
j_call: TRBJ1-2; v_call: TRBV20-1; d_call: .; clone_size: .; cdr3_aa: CSAGGPSDGGGYTF; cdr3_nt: TGCAGTGCTGGGGGACCATCCGATGGGGGAGGCTACACCTTC
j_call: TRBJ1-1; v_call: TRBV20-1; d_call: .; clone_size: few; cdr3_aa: CSAQITGTFTEAFF; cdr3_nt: TGCAGTGCGCAAATCACCGGGACCTTCACTGAAGCTTTCTTT
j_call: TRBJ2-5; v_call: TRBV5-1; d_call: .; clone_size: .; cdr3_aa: CASSYGGDQETQYF; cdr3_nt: TGCGCCAGCAGCTACGGGGGCGACCAAGAGACCCAGTACTTC
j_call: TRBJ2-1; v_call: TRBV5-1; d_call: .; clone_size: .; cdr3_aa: CASSFSQNNEQFF; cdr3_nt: TGCGCCAGCAGCTTTTCCCAGAACAATGAGCAGTTCTTC
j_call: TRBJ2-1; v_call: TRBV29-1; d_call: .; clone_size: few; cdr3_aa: CSVRGDEQFF; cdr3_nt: TGCAGCGTTCGTGGCGATGAGCAGTTCTTC
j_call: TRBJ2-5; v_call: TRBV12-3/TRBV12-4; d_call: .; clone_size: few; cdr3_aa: CASSEKLTQYF; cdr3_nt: TGTGCCAGCAGCGAAAAATTGACCCAGTACTTC
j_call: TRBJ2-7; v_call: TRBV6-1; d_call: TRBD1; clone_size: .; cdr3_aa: CASNERTGVYEQYF; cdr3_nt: TGTGCCAGCAATGAAAGGACAGGCGTCTACGAGCAGTACTTC
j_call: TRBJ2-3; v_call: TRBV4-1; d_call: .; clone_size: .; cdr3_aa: CASSQVVNREPGTDTQYF; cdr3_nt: TGCGCCAGCAGCCAAGTAGTTAACAGGGAACCTGGCACAGATACGCAGTATTTT
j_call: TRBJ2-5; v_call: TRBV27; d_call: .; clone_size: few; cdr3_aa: CASRDRGAGETQYF; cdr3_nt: TGTGCCAGCAGGGACCGGGGGGCCGGGGAGACCCAGTACTTC
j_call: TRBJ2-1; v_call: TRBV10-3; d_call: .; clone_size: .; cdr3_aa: CAISESFPGNEQFF; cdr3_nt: TGTGCCATCAGTGAGTCTTTCCCGGGCAATGAGCAGTTCTTC
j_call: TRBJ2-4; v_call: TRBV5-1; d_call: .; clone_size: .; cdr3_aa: CASSWLLGEKNIQYF; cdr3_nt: TGCGCCAGCAGCTGGCTCCTAGGGGAAAAAAACATTCAGTACTTC